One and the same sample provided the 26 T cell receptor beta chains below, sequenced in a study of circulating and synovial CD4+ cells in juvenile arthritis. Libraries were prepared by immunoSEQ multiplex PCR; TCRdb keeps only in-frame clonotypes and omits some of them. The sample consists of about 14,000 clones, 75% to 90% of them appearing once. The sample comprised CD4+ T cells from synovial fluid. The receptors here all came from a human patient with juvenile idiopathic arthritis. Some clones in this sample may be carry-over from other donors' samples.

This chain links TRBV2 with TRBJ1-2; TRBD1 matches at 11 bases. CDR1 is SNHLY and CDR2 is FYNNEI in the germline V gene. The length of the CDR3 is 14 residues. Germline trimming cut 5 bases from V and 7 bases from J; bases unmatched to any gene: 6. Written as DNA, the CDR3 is TGTGCCAGCAGTTCCGGGACAGGGGGTGTTGGCTACACCTTC. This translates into CASSSGTGGVGYTF.

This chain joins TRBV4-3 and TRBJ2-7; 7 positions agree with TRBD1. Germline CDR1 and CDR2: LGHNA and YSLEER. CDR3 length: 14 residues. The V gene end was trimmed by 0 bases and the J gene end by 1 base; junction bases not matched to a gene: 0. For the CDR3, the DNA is TGCGCCAGCAGCCAAGAACAGGGGTCCTACGAGCAGTACTTC. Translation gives CASSQEQGSYEQYF.

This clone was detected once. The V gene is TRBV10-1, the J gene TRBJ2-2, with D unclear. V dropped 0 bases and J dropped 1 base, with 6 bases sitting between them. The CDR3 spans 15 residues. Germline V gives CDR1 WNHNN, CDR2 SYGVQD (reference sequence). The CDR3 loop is CASSESRQNTGELFF. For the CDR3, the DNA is TGCGCCAGCAGTGAGTCGAGGCAGAACACCGGGGAGCTGTTTTTT.

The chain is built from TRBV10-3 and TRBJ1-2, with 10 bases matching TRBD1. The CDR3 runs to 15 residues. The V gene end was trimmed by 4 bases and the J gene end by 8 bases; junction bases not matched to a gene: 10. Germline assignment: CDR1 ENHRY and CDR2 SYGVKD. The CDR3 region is CAISASGGQGSGYTF. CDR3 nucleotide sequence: TGTGCCATCAGTGCATCTGGGGGACAGGGGAGCGGCTACACCTTC.

The CDR3 nucleotides read TGTGCCAGCAGCGTAGACCACAGTTCCTACGAGCAGTACTTC. This gives the protein CASSVDHSSYEQYF. This chain connects TRBV9 to TRBJ2-7, with no clear D. The length of the CDR3 is 14 residues. Trimming cost V 0 bases and J 1 base, with 8 bases left between them. Germline V gene data show CDR1 as SGDLS and CDR2 as YYNGEE.

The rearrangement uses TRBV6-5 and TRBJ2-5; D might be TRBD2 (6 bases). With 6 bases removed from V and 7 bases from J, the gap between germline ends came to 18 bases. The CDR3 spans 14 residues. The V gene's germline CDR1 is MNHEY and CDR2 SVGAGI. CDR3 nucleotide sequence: TGTGCCAGCAGCCCCGGACTACTGGGGGGGACCCAGTACTTC. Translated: CASSPGLLGGTQYF.

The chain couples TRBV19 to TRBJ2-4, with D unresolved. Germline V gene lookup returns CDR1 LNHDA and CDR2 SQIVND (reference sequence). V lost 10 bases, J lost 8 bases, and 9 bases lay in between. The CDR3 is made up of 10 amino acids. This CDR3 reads CATYFDIQYF. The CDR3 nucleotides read TGTGCCACCTATTTCGACATTCAGTACTTC.

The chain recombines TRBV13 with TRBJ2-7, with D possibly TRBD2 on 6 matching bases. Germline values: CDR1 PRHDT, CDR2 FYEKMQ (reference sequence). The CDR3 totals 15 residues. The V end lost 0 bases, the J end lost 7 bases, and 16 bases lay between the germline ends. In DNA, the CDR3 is TGTGCCAGCAGCTTAGGGCGGGACCTCGGATTGGAGCAGTACTTC. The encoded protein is CASSLGRDLGLEQYF.

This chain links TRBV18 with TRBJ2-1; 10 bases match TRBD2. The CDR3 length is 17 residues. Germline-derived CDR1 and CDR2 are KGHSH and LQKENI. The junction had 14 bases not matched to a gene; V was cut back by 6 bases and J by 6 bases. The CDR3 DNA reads TGTGCCAGCTCGCCTGCGGGGACTAGCGATGTACGCAATGAGCAGTTCTTC. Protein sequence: CASSPAGTSDVRNEQFF.

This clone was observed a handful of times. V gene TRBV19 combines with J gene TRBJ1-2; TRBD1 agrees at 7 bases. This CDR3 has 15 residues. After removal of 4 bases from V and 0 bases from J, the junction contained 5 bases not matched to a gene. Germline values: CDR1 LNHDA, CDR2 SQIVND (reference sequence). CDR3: CASSTGQTTNYGYTF. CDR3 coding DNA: TGTGCCAGTAGTACGGGACAGACCACTAACTATGGCTACACCTTC.

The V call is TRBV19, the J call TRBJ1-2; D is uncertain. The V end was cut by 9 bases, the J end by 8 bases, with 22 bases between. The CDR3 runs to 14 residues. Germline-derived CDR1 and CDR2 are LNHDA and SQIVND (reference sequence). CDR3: CASRTGSEFGGYTF. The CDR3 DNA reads TGTGCCAGCCGTACCGGGTCAGAATTTGGGGGCTACACCTTC.

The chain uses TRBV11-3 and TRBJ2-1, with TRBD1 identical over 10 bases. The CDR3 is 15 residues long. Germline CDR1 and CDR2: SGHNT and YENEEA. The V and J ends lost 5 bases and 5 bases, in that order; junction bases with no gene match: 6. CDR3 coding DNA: TGTGCCAGCAGCAGGGGGACAGGGGTAAACAATGAGCAGTTCTTC. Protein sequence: CASSRGTGVNNEQFF.

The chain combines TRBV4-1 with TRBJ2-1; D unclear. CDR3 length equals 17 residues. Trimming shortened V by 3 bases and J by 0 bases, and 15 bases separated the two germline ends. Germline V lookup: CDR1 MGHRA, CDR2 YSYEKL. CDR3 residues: CASSHRTPGSSYNEQFF. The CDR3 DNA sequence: TGCGCCAGCAGCCACAGAACCCCCGGGTCCTCCTACAATGAGCAGTTCTTC.

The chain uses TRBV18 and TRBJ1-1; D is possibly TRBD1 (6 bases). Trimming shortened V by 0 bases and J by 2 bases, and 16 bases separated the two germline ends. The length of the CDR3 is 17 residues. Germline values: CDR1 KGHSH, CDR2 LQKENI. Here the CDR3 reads CASSPPSLGGGNTEAFF. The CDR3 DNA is TGTGCCAGCTCACCACCATCCCTGGGCGGGGGCAACACTGAAGCTTTCTTT. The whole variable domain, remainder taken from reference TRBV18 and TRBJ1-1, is NAGVMQNPRHLVRRRGQEARLRCSPMKGHSHVYWYRQLPEEGLKFMVYLQKENIIDESGMPKERFSAEFPKEGPSILRIQQVVRGDSAAYFCASSPPSLGGGNTEAFFGQGTRLTVV.

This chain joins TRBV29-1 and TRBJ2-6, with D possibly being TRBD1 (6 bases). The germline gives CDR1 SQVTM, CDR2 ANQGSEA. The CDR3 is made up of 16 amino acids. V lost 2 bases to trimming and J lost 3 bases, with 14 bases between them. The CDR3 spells CSVESDIGGGANVLTF. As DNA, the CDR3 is TGCAGCGTTGAATCGGACATAGGGGGTGGGGCCAACGTCCTGACTTTC.

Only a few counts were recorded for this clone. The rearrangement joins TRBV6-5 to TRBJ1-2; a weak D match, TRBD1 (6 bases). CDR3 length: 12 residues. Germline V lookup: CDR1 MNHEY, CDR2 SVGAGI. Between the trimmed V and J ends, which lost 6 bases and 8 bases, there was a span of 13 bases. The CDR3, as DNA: TGTGCCAGCAGCACACAGGGAAACGGCTACACCTTC. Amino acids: CASSTQGNGYTF.

The CDR3 loop reads CASSFGQFSGNTIYF. DNA of the CDR3: TGTGCCAGCAGCTTTGGGCAGTTCTCTGGAAACACCATATATTTT. This chain uses TRBV5-6 with TRBJ1-3; D unclear. This CDR3 region has 15 residues. Germline V gene sequence: CDR1 SGHDT, CDR2 YYEEEE. Trimming pared 2 bases from V and 0 bases from J, leaving 9 bases between.

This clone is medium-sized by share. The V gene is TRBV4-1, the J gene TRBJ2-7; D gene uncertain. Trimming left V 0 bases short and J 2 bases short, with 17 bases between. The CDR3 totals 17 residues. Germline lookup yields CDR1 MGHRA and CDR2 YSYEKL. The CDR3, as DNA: TGCGCCAGCAGCCAAGATGTTAGTACTTTTCCCCCCTACGAGCAGTACTTC. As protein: CASSQDVSTFPPYEQYF.

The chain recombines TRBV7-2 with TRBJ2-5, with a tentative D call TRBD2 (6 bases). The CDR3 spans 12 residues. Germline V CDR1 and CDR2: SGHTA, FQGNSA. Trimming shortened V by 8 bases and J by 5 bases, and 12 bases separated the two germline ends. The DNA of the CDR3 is TGTGCCAGCGGGGGGTCGTGGGAGACCCAGTACTTC. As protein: CASGGSWETQYF.

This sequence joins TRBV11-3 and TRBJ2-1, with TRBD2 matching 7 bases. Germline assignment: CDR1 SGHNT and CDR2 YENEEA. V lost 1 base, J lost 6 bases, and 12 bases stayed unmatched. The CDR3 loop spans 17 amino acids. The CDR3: CASSLVSGGIGFNEQFF. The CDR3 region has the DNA TGTGCCAGCAGCTTAGTATCGGGAGGAATTGGGTTCAATGAGCAGTTCTTC.

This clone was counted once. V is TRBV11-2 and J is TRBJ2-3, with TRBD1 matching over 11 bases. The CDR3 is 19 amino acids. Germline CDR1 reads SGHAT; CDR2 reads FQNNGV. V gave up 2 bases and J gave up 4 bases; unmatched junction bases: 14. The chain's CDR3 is CASSLLRDRGIPAADTQYF. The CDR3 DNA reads TGTGCCAGCAGCTTATTGAGGGACAGGGGGATTCCTGCGGCAGATACGCAGTATTTT.

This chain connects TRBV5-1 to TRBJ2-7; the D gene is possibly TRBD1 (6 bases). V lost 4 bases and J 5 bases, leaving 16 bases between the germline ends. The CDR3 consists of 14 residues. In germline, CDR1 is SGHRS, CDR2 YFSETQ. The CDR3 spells CASSVPGQRNEQYF. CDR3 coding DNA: TGCGCCAGCAGCGTTCCGGGACAAAGAAACGAGCAGTACTTC.

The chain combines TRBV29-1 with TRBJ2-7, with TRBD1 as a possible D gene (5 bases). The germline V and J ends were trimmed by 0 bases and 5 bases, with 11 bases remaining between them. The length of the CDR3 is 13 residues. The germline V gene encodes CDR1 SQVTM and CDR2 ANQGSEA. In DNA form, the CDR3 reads TGCAGCGTTGAAGATCTTCAGGACAACGAGCAGTACTTC. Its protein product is CSVEDLQDNEQYF.

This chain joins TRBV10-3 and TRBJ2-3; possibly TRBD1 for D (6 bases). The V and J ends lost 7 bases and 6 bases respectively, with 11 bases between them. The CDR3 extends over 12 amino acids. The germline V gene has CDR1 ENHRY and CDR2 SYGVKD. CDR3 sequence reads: CAINGDTDTQYF. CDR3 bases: TGTGCCATCAATGGGGACACGGATACGCAGTATTTT.

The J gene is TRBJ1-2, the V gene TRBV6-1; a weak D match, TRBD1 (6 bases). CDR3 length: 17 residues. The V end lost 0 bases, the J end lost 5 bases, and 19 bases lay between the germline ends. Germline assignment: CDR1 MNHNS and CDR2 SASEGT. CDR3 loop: CASSEASGATGAYGYTF. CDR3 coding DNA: TGTGCCAGCAGTGAAGCTTCGGGCGCGACAGGAGCTTATGGCTACACCTTC.

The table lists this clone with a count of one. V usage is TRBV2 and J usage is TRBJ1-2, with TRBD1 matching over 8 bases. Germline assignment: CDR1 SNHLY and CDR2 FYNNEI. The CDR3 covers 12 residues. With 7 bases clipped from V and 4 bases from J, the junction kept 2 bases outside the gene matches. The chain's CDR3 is CASTRGLYGYTF. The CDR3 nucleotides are TGTGCCAGCACCAGGGGGCTCTATGGCTACACCTTC.